This T cell receptor (beta chain) was sequenced during a study of cytomegalovirus exposure and HLA in healthy donors. As for this clone: Its target is not known.

While the first cohort had 600 to 750 subjects, the donors belonged to the separate validation cohort of roughly 130 subjects. The CDR3 is 14 residues long. The trim removed 3 bases at V and 2 bases at J, leaving 3 bases unmatched. From germline, CDR1 is SGHTA and CDR2 FQGNSA. Study observations and caveats: Most sequenced TCRs were rare (though some public TCRs occurred in many donors). Listed as cytomegalovirus-associated were 170 or so TCR beta chains.

The protocol was immunoSEQ multiplex PCR, while the TCRdb copy is restricted to in-frame clones and leaves out a portion. The data hold roughly 120,000 clones, with almost 90% observed a single time. The clonotype comes from a young woman in good health and CMV-seronegative. V gene TRBV7-2 combines with J gene TRBJ2-7; TRBD2 aligns across 8 bases. Sample: PBMCs. The CDR3 sequence is CASSLGLGAYEQYF. CDR3 in DNA: TGTGCCAGCAGCTTGGGACTAGGGGCCTACGAGCAGTACTTC. The full variable domain, its missing parts supplied by reference TRBV7-2 and TRBJ2-7, is GAGVSQSPSNKVTEKGKDVELRCDPISGHTALYWYRQSLGQGLEFLIYFQGNSAPDKSGLPSDRFSAERTGGSVSTLTIQRTQQEDSAVYLCASSLGLGAYEQYFGPGTRLTVT.